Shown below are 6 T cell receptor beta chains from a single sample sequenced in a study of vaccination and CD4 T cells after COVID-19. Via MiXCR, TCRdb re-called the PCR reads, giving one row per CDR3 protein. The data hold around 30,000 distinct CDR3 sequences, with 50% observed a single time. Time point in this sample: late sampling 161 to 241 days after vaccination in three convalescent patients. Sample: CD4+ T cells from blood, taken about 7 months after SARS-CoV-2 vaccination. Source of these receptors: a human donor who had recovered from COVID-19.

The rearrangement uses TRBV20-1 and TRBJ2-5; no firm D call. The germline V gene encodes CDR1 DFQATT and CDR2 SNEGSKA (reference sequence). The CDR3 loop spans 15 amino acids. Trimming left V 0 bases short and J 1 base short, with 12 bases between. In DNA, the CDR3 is TGCAGTGCTAGAGATCTAACCCCACCCCAAGAGACCCAGTACTTC. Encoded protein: CSARDLTPPQETQYF.

The CDR3 coding sequence is TGCAGTGCCATCAGAGTCGGGGGATTGCGAGAGACCCAGTACTTC. Protein: CSAIRVGGLRETQYF. This chain joins TRBV20-1 and TRBJ2-5; TRBD2 is a possible D gene (6 bases). From germline, CDR1 is DFQATT and CDR2 SNEGSKA (reference sequence). The V end lost 6 bases, the J end lost 4 bases, and 21 bases lay between the germline ends. The CDR3 has 15 residues.

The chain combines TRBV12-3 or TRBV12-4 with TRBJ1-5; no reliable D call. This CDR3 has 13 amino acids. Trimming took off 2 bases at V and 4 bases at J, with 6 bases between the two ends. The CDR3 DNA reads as TGTGCCAGCAGTTTATGGGAGAATCAGCCCCAGCATTTT. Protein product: CASSLWENQPQHF.

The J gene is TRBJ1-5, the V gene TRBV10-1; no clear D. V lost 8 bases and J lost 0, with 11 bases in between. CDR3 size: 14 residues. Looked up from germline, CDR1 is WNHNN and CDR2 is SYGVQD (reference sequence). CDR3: CASYDGNSNQPQHF. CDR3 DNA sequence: TGCGCCAGCTATGACGGTAATAGCAATCAGCCCCAGCATTTT.

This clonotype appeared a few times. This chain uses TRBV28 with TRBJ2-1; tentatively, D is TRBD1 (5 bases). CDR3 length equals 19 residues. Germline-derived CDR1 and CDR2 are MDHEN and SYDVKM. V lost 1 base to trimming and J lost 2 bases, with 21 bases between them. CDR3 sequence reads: CASSLLAAGLRRAYNEQFF. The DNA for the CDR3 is TGTGCCAGCAGTTTATTGGCGGCAGGGTTGAGGCGCGCCTACAATGAGCAGTTCTTC.

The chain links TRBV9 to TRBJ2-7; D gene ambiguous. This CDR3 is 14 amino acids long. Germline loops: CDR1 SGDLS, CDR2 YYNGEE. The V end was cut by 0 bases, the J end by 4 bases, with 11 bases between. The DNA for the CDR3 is TGTGCCAGCAGCGTAGAAGCATCCTTTTACGAGCAGTACTTC. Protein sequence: CASSVEASFYEQYF.